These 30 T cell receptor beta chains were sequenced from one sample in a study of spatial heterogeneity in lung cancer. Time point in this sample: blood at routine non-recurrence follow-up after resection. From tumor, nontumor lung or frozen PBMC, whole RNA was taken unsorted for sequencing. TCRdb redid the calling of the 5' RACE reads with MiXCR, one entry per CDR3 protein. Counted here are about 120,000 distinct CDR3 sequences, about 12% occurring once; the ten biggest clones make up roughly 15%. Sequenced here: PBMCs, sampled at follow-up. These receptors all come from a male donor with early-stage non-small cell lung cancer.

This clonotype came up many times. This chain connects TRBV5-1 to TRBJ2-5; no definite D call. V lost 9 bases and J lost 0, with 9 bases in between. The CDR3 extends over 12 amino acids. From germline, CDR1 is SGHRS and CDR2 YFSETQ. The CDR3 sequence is CATRTDQETQYF. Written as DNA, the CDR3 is TGCGCCACACGGACGGACCAAGAGACCCAGTACTTC.

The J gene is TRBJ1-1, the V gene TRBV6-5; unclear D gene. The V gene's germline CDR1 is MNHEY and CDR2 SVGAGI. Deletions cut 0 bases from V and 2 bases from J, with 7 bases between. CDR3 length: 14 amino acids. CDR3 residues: CASSYSWSNTEAFF. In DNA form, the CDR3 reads TGTGCCAGCAGTTACTCATGGTCCAACACTGAAGCTTTCTTT.

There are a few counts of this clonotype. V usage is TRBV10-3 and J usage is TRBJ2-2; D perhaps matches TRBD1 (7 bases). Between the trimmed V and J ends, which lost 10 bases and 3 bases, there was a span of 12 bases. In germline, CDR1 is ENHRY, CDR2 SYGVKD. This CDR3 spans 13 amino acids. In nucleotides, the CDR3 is TGTGCCACCGGGGGACAGTACACCGGGGAGCTGTTTTTT. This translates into CATGGQYTGELFF.

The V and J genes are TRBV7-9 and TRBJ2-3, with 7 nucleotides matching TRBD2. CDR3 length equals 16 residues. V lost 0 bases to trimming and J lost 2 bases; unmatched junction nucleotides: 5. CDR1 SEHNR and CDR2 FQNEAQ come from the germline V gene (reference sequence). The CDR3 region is CASSLAASGTTDTQYF. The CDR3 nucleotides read TGTGCCAGCAGCTTAGCGGCTAGCGGAACCACAGATACGCAGTATTTT.

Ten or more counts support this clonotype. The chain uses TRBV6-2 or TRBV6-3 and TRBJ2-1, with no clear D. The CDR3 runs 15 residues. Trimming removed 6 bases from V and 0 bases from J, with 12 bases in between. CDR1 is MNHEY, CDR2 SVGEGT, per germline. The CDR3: CASRRHVSSYNEQFF. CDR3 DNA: TGTGCCAGCAGGCGACATGTAAGCTCCTACAATGAGCAGTTCTTC.

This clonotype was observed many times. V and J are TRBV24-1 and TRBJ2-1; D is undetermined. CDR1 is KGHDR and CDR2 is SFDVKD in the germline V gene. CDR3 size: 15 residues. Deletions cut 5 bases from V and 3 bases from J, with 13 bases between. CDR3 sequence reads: CATSVGSGDYNEQFF. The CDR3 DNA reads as TGTGCCACCAGTGTGGGTTCTGGGGACTACAATGAGCAGTTCTTC.

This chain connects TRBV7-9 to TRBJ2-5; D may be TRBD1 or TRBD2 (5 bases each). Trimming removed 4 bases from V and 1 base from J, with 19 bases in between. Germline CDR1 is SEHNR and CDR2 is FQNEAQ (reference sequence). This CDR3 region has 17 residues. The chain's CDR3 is CASSWGRFGSGQETQYF. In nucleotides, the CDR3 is TGTGCCAGCAGCTGGGGGAGATTCGGGTCAGGCCAAGAGACCCAGTACTTC.

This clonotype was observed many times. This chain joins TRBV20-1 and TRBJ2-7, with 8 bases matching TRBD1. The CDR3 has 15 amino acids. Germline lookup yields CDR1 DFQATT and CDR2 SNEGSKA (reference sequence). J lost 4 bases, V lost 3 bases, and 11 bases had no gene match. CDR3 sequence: CSARAFGTGEYEQYF. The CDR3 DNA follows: TGCAGTGCTAGGGCCTTTGGGACAGGAGAATACGAGCAGTACTTC.

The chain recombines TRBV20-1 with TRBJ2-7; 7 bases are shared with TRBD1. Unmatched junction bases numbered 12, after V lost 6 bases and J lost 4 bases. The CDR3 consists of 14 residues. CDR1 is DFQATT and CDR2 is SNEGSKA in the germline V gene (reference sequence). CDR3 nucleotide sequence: TGCAGTGCGAATACAGGGGAATATTTTTACGAGCAGTACTTC. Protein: CSANTGEYFYEQYF.

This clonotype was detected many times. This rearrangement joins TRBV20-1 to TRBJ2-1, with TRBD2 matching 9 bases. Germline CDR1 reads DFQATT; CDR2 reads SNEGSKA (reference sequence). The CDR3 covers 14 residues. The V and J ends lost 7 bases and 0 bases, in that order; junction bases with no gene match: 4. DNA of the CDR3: TGCAGTGGAGCGGGGGGATCCTCCTACAATGAGCAGTTCTTC. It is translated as CSGAGGSSYNEQFF.

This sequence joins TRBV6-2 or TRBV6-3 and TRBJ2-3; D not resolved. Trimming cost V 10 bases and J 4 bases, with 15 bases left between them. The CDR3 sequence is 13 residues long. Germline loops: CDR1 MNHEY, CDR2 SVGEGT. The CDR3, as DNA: TGTGCCATTCGGCCGGAGTCGGCAGATACGCAGTATTTT. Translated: CAIRPESADTQYF.

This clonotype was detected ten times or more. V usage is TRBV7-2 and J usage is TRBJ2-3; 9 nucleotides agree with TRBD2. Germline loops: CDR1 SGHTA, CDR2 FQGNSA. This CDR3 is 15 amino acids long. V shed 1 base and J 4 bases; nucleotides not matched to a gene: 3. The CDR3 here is CASSLVAGGADTQYF. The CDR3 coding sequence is TGTGCCAGCAGCTTAGTGGCGGGGGGGGCAGATACGCAGTATTTT.

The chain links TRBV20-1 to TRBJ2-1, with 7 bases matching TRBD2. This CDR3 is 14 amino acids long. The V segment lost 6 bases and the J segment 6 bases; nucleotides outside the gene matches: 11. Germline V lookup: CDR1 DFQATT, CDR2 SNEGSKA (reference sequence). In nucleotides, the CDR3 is TGCAGTGCGGGCCGACCGGGACTAAGCAATGAGCAGTTCTTC. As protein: CSAGRPGLSNEQFF.

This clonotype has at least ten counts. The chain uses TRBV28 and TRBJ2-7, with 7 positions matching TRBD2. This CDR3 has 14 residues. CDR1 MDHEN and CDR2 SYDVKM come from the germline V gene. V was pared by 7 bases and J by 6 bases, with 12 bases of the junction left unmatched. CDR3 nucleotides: TGTGCCAGCACCCTAAGGGAGGGTCCCCTCGAGCAGTACTTC. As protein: CASTLREGPLEQYF.

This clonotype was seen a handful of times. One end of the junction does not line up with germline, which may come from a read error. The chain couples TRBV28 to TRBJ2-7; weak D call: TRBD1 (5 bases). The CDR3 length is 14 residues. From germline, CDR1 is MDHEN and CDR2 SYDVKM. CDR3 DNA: TGTGTCAGCACCAAGGGGCGACCCCCCTACGAGCAGTACTTC. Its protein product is CVSTKGRPPYEQYF.

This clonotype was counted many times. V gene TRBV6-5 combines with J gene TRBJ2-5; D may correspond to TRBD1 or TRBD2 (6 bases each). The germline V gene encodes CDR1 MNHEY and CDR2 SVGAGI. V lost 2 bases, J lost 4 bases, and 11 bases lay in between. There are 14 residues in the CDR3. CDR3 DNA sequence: TGTGCCAGCAGTTACCTGGGGGGCGGAGAGACCCAGTACTTC. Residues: CASSYLGGGETQYF.

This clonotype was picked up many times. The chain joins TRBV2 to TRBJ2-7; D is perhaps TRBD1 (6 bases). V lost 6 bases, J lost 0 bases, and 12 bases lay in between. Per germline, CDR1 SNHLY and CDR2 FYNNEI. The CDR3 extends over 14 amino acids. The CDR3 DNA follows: TGTGCCAGCAGGGAACAGGGAATCTCCTACGAGCAGTACTTC. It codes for CASREQGISYEQYF.

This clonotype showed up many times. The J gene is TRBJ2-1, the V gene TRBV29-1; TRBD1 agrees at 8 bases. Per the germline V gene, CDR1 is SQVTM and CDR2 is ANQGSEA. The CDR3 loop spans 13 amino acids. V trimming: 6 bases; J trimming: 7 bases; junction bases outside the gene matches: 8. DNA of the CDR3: TGCAGCGTATCGGACAGGGATAGAAATGAGCAGTTCTTC. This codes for CSVSDRDRNEQFF.

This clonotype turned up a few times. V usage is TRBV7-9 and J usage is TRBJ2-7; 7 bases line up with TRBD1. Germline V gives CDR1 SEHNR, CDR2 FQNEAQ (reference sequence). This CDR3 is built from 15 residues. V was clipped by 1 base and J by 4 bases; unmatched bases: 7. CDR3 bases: TGTGCCAGCAGCTTAGTGAGGGGGCAAGGATACGAGCAGTACTTC. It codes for CASSLVRGQGYEQYF.

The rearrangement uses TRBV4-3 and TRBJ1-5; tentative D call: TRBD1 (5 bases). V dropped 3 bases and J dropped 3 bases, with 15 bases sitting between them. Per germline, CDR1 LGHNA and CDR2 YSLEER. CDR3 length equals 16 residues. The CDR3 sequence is CASSHAYPGLNQPQHF. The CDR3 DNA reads TGCGCCAGCAGCCACGCCTATCCGGGGCTCAATCAGCCCCAGCATTTT.

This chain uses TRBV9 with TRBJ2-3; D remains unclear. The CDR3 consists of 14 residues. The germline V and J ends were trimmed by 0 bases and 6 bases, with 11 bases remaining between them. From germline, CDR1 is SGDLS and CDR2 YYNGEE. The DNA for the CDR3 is TGTGCCAGCAGCGTAGGACTCGATGCGGATACGCAGTATTTT. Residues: CASSVGLDADTQYF.

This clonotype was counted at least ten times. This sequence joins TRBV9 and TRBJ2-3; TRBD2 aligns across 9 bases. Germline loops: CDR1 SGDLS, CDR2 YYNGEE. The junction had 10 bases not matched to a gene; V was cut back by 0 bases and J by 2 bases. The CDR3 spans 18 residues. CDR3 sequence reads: CASSVGGSGGFITDTQYF. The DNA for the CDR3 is TGTGCCAGCAGCGTAGGAGGTAGCGGGGGCTTTATCACAGATACGCAGTATTTT.

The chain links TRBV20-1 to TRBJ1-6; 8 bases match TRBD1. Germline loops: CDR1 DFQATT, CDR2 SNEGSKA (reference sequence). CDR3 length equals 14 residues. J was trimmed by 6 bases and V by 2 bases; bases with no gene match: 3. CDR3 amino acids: CSARQDRGNSPLHF. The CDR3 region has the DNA TGCAGTGCTAGACAAGACAGGGGTAATTCACCCCTCCACTTT.

Here the CDR3 reads CSVEREGYGYTF. The DNA of the CDR3 is TGCAGCGTTGAAAGGGAGGGCTATGGCTACACCTTC. The chain recombines TRBV29-1 with TRBJ1-2; D is uncertain. The germline V and J ends were trimmed by 2 bases and 4 bases, with 8 bases remaining between them. The CDR3 spans 12 residues. The germline gives CDR1 SQVTM, CDR2 ANQGSEA.

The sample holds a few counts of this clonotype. This chain's CDR3 is CASSLDTTRSTQYF. CDR3 sequence (DNA): TGTGCCAGCAGCTTAGATACCACTAGGTCTACGCAGTATTTT. V usage is TRBV11-3 and J usage is TRBJ2-3, with D maybe TRBD2 (5 bases). V was cut by 0 bases and J by 8 bases, with 12 bases left in between. The CDR3 contains 14 residues. The germline gives CDR1 SGHNT, CDR2 YENEEA.

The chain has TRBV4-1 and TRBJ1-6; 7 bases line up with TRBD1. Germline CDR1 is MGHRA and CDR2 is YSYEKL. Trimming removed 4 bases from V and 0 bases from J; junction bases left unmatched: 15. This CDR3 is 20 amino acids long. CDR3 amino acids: CASSPERGGQSSSYNSPLHF. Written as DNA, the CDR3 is TGCGCCAGCAGCCCCGAACGAGGGGGACAGTCGAGCTCCTATAATTCACCCCTCCACTTT.

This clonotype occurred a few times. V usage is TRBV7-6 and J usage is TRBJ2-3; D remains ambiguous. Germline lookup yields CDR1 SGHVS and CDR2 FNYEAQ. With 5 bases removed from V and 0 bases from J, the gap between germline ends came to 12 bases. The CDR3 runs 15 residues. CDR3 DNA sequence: TGTGCCAGCAGCGCGGTGGGAATGAGCACAGATACGCAGTATTTT. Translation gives CASSAVGMSTDTQYF.

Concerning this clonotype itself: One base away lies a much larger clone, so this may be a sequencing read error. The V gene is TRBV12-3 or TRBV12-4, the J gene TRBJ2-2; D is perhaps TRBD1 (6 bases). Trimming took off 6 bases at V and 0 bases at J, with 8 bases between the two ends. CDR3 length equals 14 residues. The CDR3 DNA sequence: TGTGCCAGCAGAAGGACAGCGAACACCGGGGAGCTGTTTTTT. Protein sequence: CASRRTANTGELFF.

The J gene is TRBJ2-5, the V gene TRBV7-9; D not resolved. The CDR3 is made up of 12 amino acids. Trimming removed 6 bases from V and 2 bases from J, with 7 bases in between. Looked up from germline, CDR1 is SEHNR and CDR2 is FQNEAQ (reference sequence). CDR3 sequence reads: CASRRWQETQYF. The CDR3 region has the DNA TGTGCCAGCAGGAGATGGCAAGAGACCCAGTACTTC.

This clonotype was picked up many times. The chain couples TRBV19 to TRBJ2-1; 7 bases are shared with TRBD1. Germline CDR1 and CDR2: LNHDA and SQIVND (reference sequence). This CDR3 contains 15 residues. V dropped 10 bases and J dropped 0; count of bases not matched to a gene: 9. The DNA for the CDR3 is TGTGCCACTAAAGAACAGGGGAACTCCTACAATGAGCAGTTCTTC. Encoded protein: CATKEQGNSYNEQFF. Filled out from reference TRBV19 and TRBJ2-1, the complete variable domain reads DGGITQSPKYLFRKEGQNVTLSCEQNLNHDAMYWYRQDPGQGLRLIYYSQIVNDFQKGDIAEGYSVSREKKESFPLTVTSAQKNPTAFYLCATKEQGNSYNEQFFGPGTRLTVL.